These 17 T cell receptor beta chains originate from one sample sequenced in a study of OX40 agonist ivuxolimab in advanced cancers. Here immunoSEQ multiplex PCR was the method, and the copy in TCRdb shows in-frame clones only, minus some. Counted here are tens of thousands of clones, around 86% occurring once; the ten biggest clones make up around 3.7%. Source: CD4+ or CD8+ T cells sorted from blood, taken in a trial of the OX40 agonist ivuxolimab. These receptors were collected from an adult with an advanced solid tumor such as melanoma, head and neck, liver or kidney cancer.

This chain links TRBV9 with TRBJ2-2, with D maybe TRBD2 (6 bases). The V end lost 2 bases, the J end lost 7 bases, and 9 bases lay between the germline ends. The CDR3 has 13 amino acids. Germline values: CDR1 SGDLS, CDR2 YYNGEE. CDR3 bases: TGTGCCAGCAGCGTCGGGAGTCTCGGGGAGCTGTTTTTT. Residues: CASSVGSLGELFF.

The chain recombines TRBV7-8 with TRBJ2-7; perhaps D is TRBD1 or TRBD2 (5 bases each). The CDR3 is made up of 14 amino acids. Trimming cost V 4 bases and J 3 bases, with 13 bases left between them. The V gene's germline CDR1 is SGHVS and CDR2 FQNEAQ. This CDR3 is CASSSRDGLYEQYF. For the CDR3, the DNA is TGTGCCAGCAGCTCACGGGACGGCCTCTACGAGCAGTACTTC.

This chain links TRBV4-3 with TRBJ2-1; D unresolved. Trimming removed 0 bases from V and 2 bases from J, with 8 bases in between. Germline V gene lookup returns CDR1 LGHNA and CDR2 YSLEER. This CDR3 has 15 amino acids. The CDR3 coding sequence is TGCGCCAGCAGCCAAGACGGCAGACCCTACAATGAGCAGTTCTTC. It translates to CASSQDGRPYNEQFF.

The chain combines TRBV10-3 with TRBJ1-6; 12 bases are a match to TRBD1. The germline CDR1 and CDR2 sequences are ENHRY and SYGVKD. The CDR3 runs to 17 residues. Trimming cost V 2 bases and J 14 bases; bases outside gene matches: 13. The CDR3 region is CAISETLGTGGPLALHF. The CDR3 coding sequence is TGTGCCATCAGTGAGACCTTGGGGACAGGGGGCCCATTGGCCCTCCACTTT.

The rearrangement links TRBV29-1 to TRBJ2-3; 8 bases agree with TRBD2. Trimming removed 3 bases from V and 2 bases from J; junction bases left unmatched: 4. Germline V gene sequence: CDR1 SQVTM, CDR2 ANQGSEA. The CDR3 has 14 amino acids. The CDR3 DNA is TGCAGCGTTGATGCGGGGGGCGACACAGATACGCAGTATTTT. This translates into CSVDAGGDTDTQYF.

In its sample, this clone was seen a few times. The chain couples TRBV29-1 to TRBJ2-5; 8 bases match TRBD2. The germline V gene has CDR1 SQVTM and CDR2 ANQGSEA. This CDR3 has 15 amino acids. With 0 bases clipped from V and 4 bases from J, the junction kept 7 bases outside the gene matches. CDR3 bases: TGCAGCGTTGAAGATTTGGAGCGGGGGACAGAGACCCAGTACTTC. Translating gives CSVEDLERGTETQYF. The whole variable domain, remainder taken from reference TRBV29-1 and TRBJ2-5, is SAVISQKPSRDICQRGTSLTIQCQVDSQVTMMFWYRQQPGQSLTLIATANQGSEATYESGFVIDKFPISRPNLTFSTLTVSNMSPEDSSIYLCSVEDLERGTETQYFGPGTRLLVL.

The rearrangement links TRBV11-1 to TRBJ2-3, with 9 bases lining up with TRBD2. This CDR3 is built from 17 residues. CDR1 and CDR2 from the germline V gene are SGHAT and FQDESV (reference sequence). V trimming: 1 base; J trimming: 2 bases; junction bases outside the gene matches: 7. This CDR3 reads CASSLDWVAGVTDTQYF. CDR3 DNA: TGTGCCAGCAGCTTAGATTGGGTAGCGGGGGTCACAGATACGCAGTATTTT.

On this clone: Other DNA sequences from this sample encode an identical CDR3 as well. The DNA for the CDR3 is TGTGCCAGCAGCCAAGGACAGGGGGCGAATTCACCCCTCCACTTT. Translated: CASSQGQGANSPLHF. This chain links TRBV14 with TRBJ1-6, with TRBD1 matching 10 bases. V dropped 1 base and J dropped 7; count of bases not matched to a gene: 1. From germline, CDR1 is SGHDN and CDR2 FVKESK. The CDR3 is 15 residues long.

This chain links TRBV7-3 with TRBJ2-1; 10 nucleotides match TRBD2. The CDR3 contains 14 residues. The trim removed 5 bases at V and 8 bases at J, leaving 6 bases unmatched. Germline CDR1 is SGHTA and CDR2 is FQGTGA. CDR3 residues: CASSPSSGGDEQFF. The CDR3 nucleotides read TGTGCCAGCAGCCCCTCGAGCGGGGGGGATGAGCAGTTCTTC.

This clone was seen a handful of times. The V and J genes are TRBV4-3 and TRBJ1-5; D is possibly TRBD1 (6 bases). Germline CDR1 is LGHNA and CDR2 is YSLEER. V shed 0 bases and J shed 7 bases, with 10 bases lying between them. The CDR3 has 14 amino acids. The CDR3 loop reads CASSQDTGRQPQHF. Here the CDR3 DNA reads TGCGCCAGCAGCCAAGATACAGGGCGCCAGCCCCAGCATTTT.

This chain joins TRBV5-1 and TRBJ1-1; 7 nucleotides match TRBD1. The germline CDR1 and CDR2 sequences are SGHRS and YFSETQ. This CDR3 region has 15 residues. The J segment lost 4 bases and the V segment lost 0 bases, leaving 6 bases of the junction unmatched. This chain's CDR3 is CASSLVEGAPTEAFF. The CDR3 nucleotides are TGCGCCAGCAGCTTGGTGGAGGGGGCGCCCACTGAAGCTTTCTTT.

The chain is built from TRBV7-9 and TRBJ2-4; TRBD2 agrees at 7 bases. V shed 5 bases and J 16 bases; nucleotides not matched to a gene: 11. The CDR3 totals 12 residues. Germline V gives CDR1 SEHNR, CDR2 FQNEAQ (reference sequence). The CDR3 bases are TGTGCCAGCAGCCCGGGGGGAGGGATAGGATACTTC. Protein product: CASSPGGGIGYF.

The J gene is TRBJ2-5, the V gene TRBV5-1; D is perhaps TRBD1 (6 bases). Germline V gives CDR1 SGHRS, CDR2 YFSETQ. V shed 0 bases and J shed 5 bases, with 14 bases lying between them. The CDR3 sequence is 15 residues long. The DNA of the CDR3 is TGCGCCAGCAGCTTGGGGACAGTCCAGGGGGAGACCCAGTACTTC. Encoded protein: CASSLGTVQGETQYF.

This clone was observed a single time. The chain combines TRBV7-2 with TRBJ2-1, with 9 bases fitting TRBD2. The junction had 12 bases not matched to a gene; V was cut back by 11 bases and J by 7 bases. CDR1 is SGHTA and CDR2 is FQGNSA in the germline V gene. This CDR3 contains 14 residues. Here the CDR3 reads CAASGGGGLNEQFF. For the CDR3, the DNA is TGTGCCGCCTCCGGCGGGGGGGGCCTTAATGAGCAGTTCTTC.

The chain has TRBV27 and TRBJ1-3; 8 bases map to TRBD1. Trimming removed 3 bases from V and 4 bases from J; junction bases left unmatched: 5. The V gene's germline CDR1 is MNHEY and CDR2 SMNVEV (reference sequence). This CDR3 has 15 amino acids. The CDR3 DNA reads as TGTGCCAGCAGTTTGGGCGGGACAGGCGGAAACACCATATATTTT. It codes for CASSLGGTGGNTIYF.

The CDR3 reads CASSQGPTGELFF. CDR3 bases: TGCGCCAGCAGCCAAGGCCCCACCGGGGAGCTGTTTTTT. The J gene is TRBJ2-2, the V gene TRBV4-3; D is unclear. In germline, CDR1 is LGHNA, CDR2 YSLEER. This CDR3 comprises 13 residues. Trimming stripped 1 base from V and 4 bases from J, with 4 bases between.

This clone was seen only a few times. The rearrangement links TRBV18 to TRBJ2-2; D ambiguous. Per the germline V gene, CDR1 is KGHSH and CDR2 is LQKENI. The V end was cut by 6 bases, the J end by 4 bases, with 18 bases between. This CDR3 has 16 residues. The DNA of the CDR3 is TGTGCCAGCTCCCCTTATACGAGACATCCCACCGGGGAGCTGTTTTTT. Protein: CASSPYTRHPTGELFF.